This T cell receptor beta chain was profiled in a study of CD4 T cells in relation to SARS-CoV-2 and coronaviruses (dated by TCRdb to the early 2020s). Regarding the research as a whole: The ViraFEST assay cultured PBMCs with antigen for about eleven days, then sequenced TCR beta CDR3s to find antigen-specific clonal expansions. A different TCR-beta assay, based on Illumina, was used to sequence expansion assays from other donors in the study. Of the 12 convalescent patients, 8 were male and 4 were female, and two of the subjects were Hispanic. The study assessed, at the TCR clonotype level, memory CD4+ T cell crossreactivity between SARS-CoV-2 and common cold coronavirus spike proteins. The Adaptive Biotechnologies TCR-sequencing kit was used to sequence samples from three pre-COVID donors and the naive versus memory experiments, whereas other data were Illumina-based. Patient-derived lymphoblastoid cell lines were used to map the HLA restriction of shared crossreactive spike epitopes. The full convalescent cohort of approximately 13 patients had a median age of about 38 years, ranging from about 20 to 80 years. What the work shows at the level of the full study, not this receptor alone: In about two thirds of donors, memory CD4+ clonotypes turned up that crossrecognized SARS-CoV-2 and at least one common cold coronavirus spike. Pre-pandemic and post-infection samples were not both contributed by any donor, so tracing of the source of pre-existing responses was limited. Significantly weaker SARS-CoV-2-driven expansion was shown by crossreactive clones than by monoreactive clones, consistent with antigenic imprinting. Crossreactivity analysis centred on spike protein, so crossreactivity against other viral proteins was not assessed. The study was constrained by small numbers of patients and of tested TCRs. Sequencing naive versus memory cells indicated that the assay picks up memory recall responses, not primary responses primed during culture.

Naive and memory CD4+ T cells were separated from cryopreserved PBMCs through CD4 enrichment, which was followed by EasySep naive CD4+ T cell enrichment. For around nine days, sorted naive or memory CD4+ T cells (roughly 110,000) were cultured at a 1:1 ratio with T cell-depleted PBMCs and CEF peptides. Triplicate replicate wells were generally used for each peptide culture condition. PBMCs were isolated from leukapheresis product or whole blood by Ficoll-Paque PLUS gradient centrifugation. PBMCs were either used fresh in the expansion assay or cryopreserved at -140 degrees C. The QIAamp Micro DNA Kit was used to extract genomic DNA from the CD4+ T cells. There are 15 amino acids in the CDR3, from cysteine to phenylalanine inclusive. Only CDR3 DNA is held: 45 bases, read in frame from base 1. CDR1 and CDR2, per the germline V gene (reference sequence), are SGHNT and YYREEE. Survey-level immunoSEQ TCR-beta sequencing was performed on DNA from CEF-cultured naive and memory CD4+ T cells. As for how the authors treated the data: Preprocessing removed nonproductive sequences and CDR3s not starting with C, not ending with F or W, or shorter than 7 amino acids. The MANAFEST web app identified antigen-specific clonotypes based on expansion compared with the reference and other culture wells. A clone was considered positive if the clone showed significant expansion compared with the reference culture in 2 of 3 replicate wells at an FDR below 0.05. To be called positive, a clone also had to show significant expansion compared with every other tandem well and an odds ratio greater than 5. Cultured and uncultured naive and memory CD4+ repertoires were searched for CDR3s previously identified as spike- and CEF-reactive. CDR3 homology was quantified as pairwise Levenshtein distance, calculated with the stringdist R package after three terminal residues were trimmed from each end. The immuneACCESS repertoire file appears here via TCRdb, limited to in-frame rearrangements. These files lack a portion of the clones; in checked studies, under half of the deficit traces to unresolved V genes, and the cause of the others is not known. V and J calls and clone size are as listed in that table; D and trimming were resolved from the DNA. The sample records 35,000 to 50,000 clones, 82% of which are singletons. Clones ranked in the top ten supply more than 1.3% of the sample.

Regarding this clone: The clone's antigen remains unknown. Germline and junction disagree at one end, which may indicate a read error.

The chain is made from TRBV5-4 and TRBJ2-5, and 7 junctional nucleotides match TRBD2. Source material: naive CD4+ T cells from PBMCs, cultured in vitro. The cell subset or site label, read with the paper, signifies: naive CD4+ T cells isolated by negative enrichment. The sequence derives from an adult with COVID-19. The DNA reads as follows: TGTGCCAGCAGCGTCCAACTAGCGCGGAAAGAGGCCCAGTACTTC. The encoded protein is CASSVQLARKEAQYF. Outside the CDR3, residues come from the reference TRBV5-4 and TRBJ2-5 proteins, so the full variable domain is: ETGVTQSPTHLIKTRGQQVTLRCSSQSGHNTVSWYQQALGQGPQFIFQYYREEENGRGNFPPRFSGLQFPNYSSELNVNALELDDSALYLCASSVQLARKEAQYFGPGTRLLVL.